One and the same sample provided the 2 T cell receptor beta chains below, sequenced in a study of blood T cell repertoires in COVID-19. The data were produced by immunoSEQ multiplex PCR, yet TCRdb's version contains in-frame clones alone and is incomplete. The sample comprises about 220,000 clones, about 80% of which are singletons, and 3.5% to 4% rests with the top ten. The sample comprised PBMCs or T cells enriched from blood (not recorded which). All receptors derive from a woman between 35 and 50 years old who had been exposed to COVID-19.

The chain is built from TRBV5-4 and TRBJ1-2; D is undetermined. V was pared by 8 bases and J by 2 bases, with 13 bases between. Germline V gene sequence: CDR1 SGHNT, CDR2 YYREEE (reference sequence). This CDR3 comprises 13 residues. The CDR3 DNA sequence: TGTGCCAGTACATGGAGCCAGAACTATGGCTACACCTTC. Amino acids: CASTWSQNYGYTF.

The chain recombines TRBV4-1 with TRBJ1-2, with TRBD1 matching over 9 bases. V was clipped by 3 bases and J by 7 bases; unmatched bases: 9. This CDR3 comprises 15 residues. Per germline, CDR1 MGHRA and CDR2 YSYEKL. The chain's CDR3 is CASSQLPGQGFGYTF. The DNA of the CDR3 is TGCGCCAGCAGCCAGCTTCCGGGACAGGGTTTTGGCTACACCTTC.